Shown below are 24 T cell receptor beta chains from a single sample sequenced in a study of CXCR3-negative and CXCR3-positive naive CD8 T cells. Via 5' RACE with UMI labels, TRB cDNA libraries were prepared. TCRdb re-called the 5' RACE reads, yielding one record per CDR3 amino acid sequence without DNA. In total, the table holds 5,500 to 6,000 distinct CDR3 sequences. What was sequenced was naive CXCR3- CD8+ T cells from blood. Subset defined: CD45RO-CCR7+CD27+CD95- naive CD8+ T cells lacking CXCR3 (TNR3-). The receptor source for this set is a human donor in good health. Some clones in this sample may be carry-over from other donors' samples.

V gene TRBV29-1 combines with J gene TRBJ2-7; checking the TCRdb D call of TRBD1 is not possible without DNA. The CDR3 has 12 residues. Germline V gives CDR1 SQVTM, CDR2 ANQGSEA. This chain's CDR3 is CSAETGGYEQYF.

By frequency, this clonotype is medium-sized. This chain joins TRBV29-1 and TRBJ2-7; TCRdb picks TRBD1, but there is no DNA to check that call. CDR1 and CDR2 from the germline V gene are SQVTM and ANQGSEA. The CDR3 consists of 14 residues. The CDR3 sequence is CSVVTGPSPYEQYF.

The chain joins TRBV21-1 to TRBJ2-2; TCRdb outputs TRBD2, but without DNA this stays unchecked. TRBV21-1 is shown as a pseudogene. The CDR3 covers 13 residues. CDR3 in amino acids: CASPVGGTGELFF.

This chain links TRBV4-3 with TRBJ2-7; TCRdb reports TRBD2, a call that lacks DNA to check it against. The CDR3 totals 16 residues. The V gene's germline CDR1 is LGHNA and CDR2 YSLEER. CDR3 amino acids: CASSQDMSGSIDEQYF.

The chain couples TRBV2 to TRBJ2-7; TCRdb's D call of TRBD2 is untestable without DNA. CDR1 is SNHLY, CDR2 FYNNEI, per germline. This CDR3 has 15 amino acids. This chain's CDR3 is CASVRLAGSSYEQYF. The whole variable domain, remainder taken from reference TRBV2 and TRBJ2-7, is EPEVTQTPSHQVTQMGQEVILRCVPISNHLYFYWYRQILGQKVEFLVSFYNNEISEKSEIFDDQFSVERPDGSNFTLKIRSTKLEDSAMYFCASVRLAGSSYEQYFGPGTRLTVT.

By frequency, this clonotype registers medium-sized. The rearrangement links TRBV29-1 to TRBJ1-4; TCRdb lists TRBD1, though no DNA is available to test this call. The CDR3 totals 11 residues. Germline-derived CDR1 and CDR2 are SQVTM and ANQGSEA. CDR3 sequence: CSVEAGLELFF.

This clonotype shows up as medium-sized by frequency. The chain employs TRBV25-1 and TRBJ2-1; the D call of TRBD2 rests on TCRdb alone, since no DNA is present to check it. Looked up from germline, CDR1 is MGHDK and CDR2 is SYGVNS. This CDR3 spans 14 amino acids. CDR3 loop: CASGRVAENNEQFF.

V gene TRBV19 combines with J gene TRBJ1-1. Germline lookup yields CDR1 LNHDA and CDR2 SQIVND (reference sequence). The CDR3 contains 11 residues. CDR3 region: CATRTNTEAFF.

This chain joins TRBV29-1 and TRBJ2-1. The CDR3 consists of 16 residues. Germline lookup yields CDR1 SQVTM and CDR2 ANQGSEA. CDR3: CSVDDIAGSSYNEQFF.

The chain couples TRBV5-5 to TRBJ2-7. CDR1 and CDR2 (germline): SGHKS, YYEKEE (reference sequence). The CDR3 runs to 13 residues. CDR3 protein: CASSLESPYEQYF.

This clonotype registers medium-sized by frequency. The gene calls are TRBV20-1 and TRBJ2-7; TCRdb names TRBD1, which stays unverified in the absence of DNA. The CDR3 has 16 residues. Germline V gene lookup returns CDR1 DFQATT and CDR2 SNEGSKA (reference sequence). CDR3 sequence reads: CSARPTDRGQIYEQYF.

This clonotype is classed as medium-sized by frequency. The chain uses TRBV29-1 and TRBJ1-1. CDR3 length equals 12 residues. Germline V CDR1 and CDR2: SQVTM, ANQGSEA. The chain's CDR3 is CSVEGRNTEAFF. Full variable domain (rest looked up from reference TRBV29-1 and TRBJ1-1): SAVISQKPSRDICQRGTSLTIQCQVDSQVTMMFWYRQQPGQSLTLIATANQGSEATYESGFVIDKFPISRPNLTFSTLTVSNMSPEDSSIYLCSVEGRNTEAFFGQGTRLTVV.

The CDR3 loop reads CASSLTGGSPLHF. The V and J genes are TRBV14 and TRBJ1-6; TCRdb reports TRBD1, a call that lacks DNA to check it against. The CDR3 is 13 amino acids. Germline lookup yields CDR1 SGHDN and CDR2 FVKESK.

The rearrangement joins TRBV5-6 to TRBJ2-2; TCRdb selects TRBD2, and the lack of DNA leaves this call unchecked. The germline V gene has CDR1 SGHDT and CDR2 YYEEEE. This CDR3 is built from 13 residues. This CDR3 reads CASSPPSPGELFF.

The rearrangement links TRBV7-9 to TRBJ1-5. The CDR3 consists of 14 residues. Looked up from germline, CDR1 is SEHNR and CDR2 is FQNEAQ (reference sequence). This CDR3 is CASSGGRINQPQHF. Drawing the rest from reference TRBV7-9 and TRBJ1-5, the complete variable domain is DTGVSQNPRHKITKRGQNVTFRCDPISEHNRLYWYRQTLGQGPEFLTYFQNEAQLEKSRLLSDRFSAERPKGSFSTLEIQRTEQGDSAMYLCASSGGRINQPQHFGDGTRLSIL.

This clonotype ranks as medium-sized in terms of frequency. V usage is TRBV29-1 and J usage is TRBJ2-3. The CDR3 runs to 14 residues. CDR1 is SQVTM and CDR2 is ANQGSEA in the germline V gene. The CDR3 sequence is CSVDPSISTDTQYF.

The chain combines TRBV12-3 or TRBV12-4 with TRBJ2-1; the TCRdb D gene call, TRBD2, has no DNA to confirm it. CDR3 length equals 14 residues. This chain's CDR3 is CASSVVIAGVGQFF.

This clonotype shows up as medium-sized (0.01 to 0.1%) by frequency. This chain uses TRBV29-1 with TRBJ2-3; TCRdb's D call, TRBD1, is unchecked because there is no DNA. The CDR3 sequence is 16 residues long. The germline V gene has CDR1 SQVTM and CDR2 ANQGSEA. This chain's CDR3 is CTLMHPPPHDTDTQYF.

The CDR3 sequence is CASSQSNEKLFF. The V and J genes are TRBV4-3 and TRBJ1-4. The CDR3 covers 12 residues. Germline assignment: CDR1 LGHNA and CDR2 YSLEER.

The genes are TRBV20-1 and TRBJ1-1; as DNA is missing, the TRBD1 call by TCRdb cannot be tested. Germline values: CDR1 DFQATT, CDR2 SNEGSKA (reference sequence). This CDR3 region has 14 residues. CDR3 loop: CSASSGAMNTEAFF.

This clonotype is called medium-sized (0.01 to 0.1%) based on its frequency. The chain combines TRBV7-9 with TRBJ2-5; absent DNA, TCRdb's TRBD2 call cannot be checked. There are 15 residues in the CDR3. Germline CDR1 and CDR2: SEHNR and FQNEAQ (reference sequence). Here the CDR3 reads CASSSGLAIGETQYF.

By frequency, this clonotype registers medium-sized. The V call is TRBV29-1, the J call TRBJ2-5. Germline assignment: CDR1 SQVTM and CDR2 ANQGSEA. The CDR3 covers 13 residues. The chain's CDR3 is CSVVWWGQETQYF.

The chain combines TRBV5-4 with TRBJ2-5; without DNA, the TCRdb call of TRBD1 cannot be checked. The length of the CDR3 is 16 residues. Germline V gene sequence: CDR1 SGHNT, CDR2 YYREEE (reference sequence). The CDR3 sequence is CASSLEGHSDQETQYF. The entire variable domain, with the rest obtained from reference TRBV5-4 and TRBJ2-5, is as follows: ETGVTQSPTHLIKTRGQQVTLRCSSQSGHNTVSWYQQALGQGPQFIFQYYREEENGRGNFPPRFSGLQFPNYSSELNVNALELDDSALYLCASSLEGHSDQETQYFGPGTRLLVL.

This chain links TRBV29-1 with TRBJ2-3. The CDR3 extends over 11 amino acids. Germline V gene sequence: CDR1 SQVTM, CDR2 ANQGSEA. The CDR3 loop reads CSVPRTDTQYF.